The present T cell receptor (beta chain) was sequenced within a study of control samples from healthy donors and cancer patients. Germline-derived CDR1 and CDR2 are SGDLS and YYNGEE. The CDR3 totals 14 residues. The V end was cut by 2 bases, the J end by 4 bases, with 12 bases between. Method: immunoSEQ multiplex PCR; TCRdb's copy keeps in-frame clones and lacks some. The sample has about 120,000 clones, approximately 88% seen once; the top ten hold 3% to 4%. The rearrangement uses TRBV9 and TRBJ1-1; TRBD1 is a possible D gene (5 bases). The sequence was collected from a man aged 40-50 years in good health. Material for sequencing was blood. The CDR3 region is CASSVGGASTEAFF. CDR3 DNA: TGTGCCAGCAGCGTGGGGGGAGCGAGCACTGAAGCTTTCTTT.